A selection of T cell receptor beta chains follows, all from one sample in a study of identical twins. TCRdb reprocessed the 5' RACE reads with MiXCR, giving one entry per CDR3 protein. Seen here are 500,000 to 650,000 distinct CDR3 sequences, roughly 7.1% observed once, and the top ten hold over 1.5%. In addition, the sample was reused for a study of yellow fever vaccine responses in identical twins.

The sequenced sample was PBMCs. Source of these receptors: a woman aged 18 to 35 in good health. Both conserved end residues are part of each CDR3. Each record gives: V gene, clone size, D gene, J gene, CDR3 protein, CDR3 DNA. A D gene is named only where the DNA matches it firmly. Size is omitted from some rows. Given values are once, few, many or a class for expanded clones.

TRBV5-1	few	-	TRBJ2-6	CASSSGPSSGANVLTF	TGCGCCAGCAGTTCGGGACCGTCCTCTGGGGCCAACGTCCTGACTTTC
TRBV20-1	-	-	TRBJ1-5	CSARGVAEYSNQPQHF	TGCAGTGCTAGAGGGGTGGCAGAATATAGCAATCAGCCCCAGCATTTT
TRBV7-9	-	-	TRBJ2-4	CASRGPGGGAENIQYF	TGTGCCAGCAGGGGGCCCGGTGGGGGGGCGGAAAACATTCAGTACTTC
TRBV25-1	many	-	TRBJ1-3	CASSEAAGVAGNTIYF	TGTGCCAGCAGTGAAGCCGCAGGGGTGGCTGGAAACACCATATATTTT
TRBV6-1	-	-	TRBJ2-2	CASSERPSGELFF	TGTGCCAGCAGTGAACGACCGTCCGGGGAGCTGTTTTTT
TRBV6-5	-	-	TRBJ2-2	CASSYPPPSTGELFF	TGTGCCAGCAGTTACCCACCCCCCAGCACCGGGGAGCTGTTTTTT
TRBV12-3/TRBV12-4	-	TRBD1	TRBJ2-1	CASSSTGDSSYNEQFF	TGTGCCAGCAGTTCGACAGGGGATAGCTCCTACAATGAGCAGTTCTTC
TRBV5-1	many	-	TRBJ2-1	CASRQPPYNEQFF	TGCGCCAGCAGACAGCCCCCCTACAATGAGCAGTTCTTC
TRBV28	many	-	TRBJ1-2	CASSLWGDVSAVGYTF	TGTGCCAGCAGTTTATGGGGGGACGTCAGCGCAGTTGGCTACACCTTC
TRBV7-2	-	-	TRBJ2-1	CASSSTQDRYNEQFF	TGTGCCAGCAGCTCCACCCAGGACAGATACAATGAGCAGTTCTTC
TRBV3-1	-	-	TRBJ2-7	CASSQSWGYEQYF	TGTGCCAGCAGCCAATCCTGGGGCTACGAGCAGTACTTC
TRBV5-1	few	TRBD1	TRBJ1-1	CASSGQGVFMNTEAFF	TGCGCCAGCAGTGGACAGGGGGTCTTCATGAACACTGAAGCTTTCTTT
TRBV6-5	few	-	TRBJ2-3	CASSYTQGGGDTQYF	TGTGCCAGCAGTTACACTCAGGGGGGAGGAGATACGCAGTATTTT
TRBV19	few	-	TRBJ2-3	CASHQWSGSTDTQYF	TGTGCCAGCCACCAATGGAGCGGGAGCACAGATACGCAGTATTTT
TRBV6-2/TRBV6-3	few	-	TRBJ2-3	CASSLGERTSSYTDTQYF	TGTGCCAGCAGCCTCGGTGAGCGAACCTCATCATACACAGATACGCAGTATTTT
TRBV20-1	-	-	TRBJ1-2	CSARVQGSYGYTF	TGCAGTGCTAGAGTACAGGGAAGTTATGGCTACACCTTC